This T cell receptor (beta chain) was recovered during a study of graft-versus-host responses after intestinal transplantation. Study in general: Each transplant was multivisceral, liver-intestinal, or isolated intestinal. Induction with anti-thymocyte globulin, then tacrolimus and steroids for roughly three years, was given to all recipients.

General study points: Allograft clonal ratios (graft-versus-host to host-versus-graft) were high in patients who had graft-donor T cell macrochimerism.

Some clones are missing from TCRdb's copy, which holds only in-frame ones; the method was immunoSEQ multiplex PCR. The data contain about 14,000 clones, 25% to 35% of them singletons. Germline loops: CDR1 LNHDA, CDR2 SQIVND (reference sequence). Trimming at V came to 2 bases and at J to 4 bases, leaving 6 bases not matched to a gene. The CDR3 is 15 amino acids. The table lists this clone with a few counts. V usage is TRBV19 and J usage is TRBJ1-2; 8 bases match TRBD1. This sequence originates from a human patient who received an intestinal transplant. Here the sequenced sample was alloreactive CD4+ T cells from a mixed lymphocyte reaction culture, taken before intestinal transplant. Subset denoted: CFSE-low proliferating T cells sorted from roughly six-day pre-transplant mixed lymphocyte reaction (GvH or HvG direction). CDR3 residues: CASSILGQGLYGYTF. CDR3 sequence (DNA): TGTGCCAGTAGTATACTAGGACAGGGCCTCTATGGCTACACCTTC.